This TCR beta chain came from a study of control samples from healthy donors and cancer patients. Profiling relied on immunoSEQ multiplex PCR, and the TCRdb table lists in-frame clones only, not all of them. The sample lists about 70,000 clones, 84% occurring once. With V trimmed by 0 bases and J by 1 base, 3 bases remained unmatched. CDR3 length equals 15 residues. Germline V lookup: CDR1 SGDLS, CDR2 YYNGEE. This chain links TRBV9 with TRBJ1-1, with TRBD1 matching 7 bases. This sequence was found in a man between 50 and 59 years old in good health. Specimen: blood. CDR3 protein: CASSVGQGQNTEAFF. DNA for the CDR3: TGTGCCAGCAGCGTAGGACAGGGACAGAACACTGAAGCTTTCTTT. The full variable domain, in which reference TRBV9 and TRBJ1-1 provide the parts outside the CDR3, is DSGVTQTPKHLITATGQRVTLRCSPRSGDLSVYWYQQSLDQGLQFLIQYYNGEERAKGNILERFSAQQFPDLHSELNLSSLELGDSALYFCASSVGQGQNTEAFFGQGTRLTVV.